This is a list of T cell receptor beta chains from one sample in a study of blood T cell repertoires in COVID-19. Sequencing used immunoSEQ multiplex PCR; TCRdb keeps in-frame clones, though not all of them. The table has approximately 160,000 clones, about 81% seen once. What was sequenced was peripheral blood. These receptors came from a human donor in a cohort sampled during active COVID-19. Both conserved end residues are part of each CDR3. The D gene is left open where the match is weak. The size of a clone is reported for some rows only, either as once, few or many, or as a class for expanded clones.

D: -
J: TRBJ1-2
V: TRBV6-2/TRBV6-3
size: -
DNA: TGTGCCAGCAGTTACTCCCAGACAGATCCTAACTATGGCTACACCTTC
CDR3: CASSYSQTDPNYGYTF

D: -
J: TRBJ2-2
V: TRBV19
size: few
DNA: TGTGCCAGTAGTACCGGGAGAAACACCGGGGAGCTGTTTTTT
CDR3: CASSTGRNTGELFF

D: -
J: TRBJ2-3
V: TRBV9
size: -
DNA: TGTGCCAGCAGCCCTCCAGAGGCGGGGCTAGCAGATACGCAGTATTTT
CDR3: CASSPPEAGLADTQYF

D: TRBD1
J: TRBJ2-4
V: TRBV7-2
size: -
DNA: TGTGCCAGCAGCCTCCGGACAGGGGGGGCCAAAAACATTCAGTACTTC
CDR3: CASSLRTGGAKNIQYF

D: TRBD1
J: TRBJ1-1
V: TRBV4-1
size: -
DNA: TGCGCCAGCAGCCAGGACAGGGGGGGATACCGCACTGAAGCTTTCTTT
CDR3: CASSQDRGGYRTEAFF

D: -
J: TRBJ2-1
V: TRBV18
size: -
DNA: TGTGCCAGCTCCCCCCCCTCGCGCGAACCGTTCTTC
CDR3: CASSPPSREPFF

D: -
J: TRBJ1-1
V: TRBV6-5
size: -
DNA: TGTGCCAGCATCCCCGACAATAGACGGAACACTGAAGCTTTCTTT
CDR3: CASIPDNRRNTEAFF

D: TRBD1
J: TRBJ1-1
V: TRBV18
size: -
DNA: TGTGCCAGCTCGGAGACAGGGTCGGGAGCTTTCTTT
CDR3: CASSETGSGAFF

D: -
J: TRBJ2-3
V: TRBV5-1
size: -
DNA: TGCGCCAGCAGCTTAGAACGGGGATACACAGATACGCAGTATTTT
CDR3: CASSLERGYTDTQYF

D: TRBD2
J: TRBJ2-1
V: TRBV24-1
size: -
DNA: TGTGCCACCAGTGATCGGGAGGCCGGCCGTAATGAGCAGTTCTTC
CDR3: CATSDREAGRNEQFF

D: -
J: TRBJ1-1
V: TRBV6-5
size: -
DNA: TGTGCCAGCAGCGTCGGGAACACTGAAGCTTTCTTT
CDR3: CASSVGNTEAFF

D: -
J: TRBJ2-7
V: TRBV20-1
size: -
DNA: TGCAGTGCTAGTTCCCCCAACTACGAGCAGTACTTC
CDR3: CSASSPNYEQYF

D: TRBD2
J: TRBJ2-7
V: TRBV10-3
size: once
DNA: TGTGCCATCAGTGAGTCAGCGGGGGGCTACGAGCAGTACTTC
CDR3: CAISESAGGYEQYF

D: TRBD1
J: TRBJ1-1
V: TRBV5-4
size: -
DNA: TGTGCCAGCAGCTTGCCCCATGGACAGGGGGCGCGGAACACTGAAGCTTTCTTT
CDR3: CASSLPHGQGARNTEAFF

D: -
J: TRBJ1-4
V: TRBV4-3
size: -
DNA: TGCGCCAGCAGCCAAGACAGGGCAGCAACTAATGAAAAACTGTTTTTT
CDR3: CASSQDRAATNEKLFF

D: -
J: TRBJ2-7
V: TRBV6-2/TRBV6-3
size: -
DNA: TGTGCCAGCAGTTCCAGCTCCTACGAGCAGTACTTC
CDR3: CASSSSSYEQYF

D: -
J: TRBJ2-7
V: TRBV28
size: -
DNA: TGTGCCAGCAGTTCCCACCGGGACACCTCGTTCCAGCAGTACTTC
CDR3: CASSSHRDTSFQQYF

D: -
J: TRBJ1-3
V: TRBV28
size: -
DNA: TGTGCCAGCAGATCCCCTCGGGGCTCTGGAAACACCATATATTTT
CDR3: CASRSPRGSGNTIYF

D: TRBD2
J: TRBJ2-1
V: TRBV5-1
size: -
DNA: TGCGCCAGCAGCTCACTAGCGGGAGGCCAAGGGGAGCAGTTCTTC
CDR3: CASSSLAGGQGEQFF

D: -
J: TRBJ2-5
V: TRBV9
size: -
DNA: TGTGCCAGCACCTTGAGGGGGAGCAGAGAAGAGACCCAGTACTTC
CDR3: CASTLRGSREETQYF

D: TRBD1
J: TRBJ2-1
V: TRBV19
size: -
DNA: TGTGCCAGTAGTGTTCCGGGACAGGGGACTACAAGGGAGCAGTTCTTC
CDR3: CASSVPGQGTTREQFF

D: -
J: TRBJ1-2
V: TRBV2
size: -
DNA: TGTGCCAGCAGCGACAGTGTCTACTATGGCTACACCTTC
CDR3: CASSDSVYYGYTF

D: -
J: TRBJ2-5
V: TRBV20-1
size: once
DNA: TGCAGTGCAAGGAAGGGGGAGACCCAGTACTTC
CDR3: CSARKGETQYF

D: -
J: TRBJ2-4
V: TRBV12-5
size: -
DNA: TGTGCTAGTGGTTTGGGACAGTCCGGAGCCAAAAACATTCAGTACTTC
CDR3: CASGLGQSGAKNIQYF

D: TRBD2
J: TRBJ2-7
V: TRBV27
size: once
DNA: TGTGCCAGCAGTTTTAGCGGGAGGTCCTACGAGCAGTACTTC
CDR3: CASSFSGRSYEQYF

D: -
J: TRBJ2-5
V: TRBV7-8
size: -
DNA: TGTGCCAGCAGCTCGGGGGAACGACGAGAGACCCAGTACTTC
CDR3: CASSSGERRETQYF

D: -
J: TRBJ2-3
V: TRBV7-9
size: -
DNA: TGTGCCAGCAGCCTAACAGGGACAGATACGCAGTATTTT
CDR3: CASSLTGTDTQYF

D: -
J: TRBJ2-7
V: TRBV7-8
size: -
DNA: TGTGCTAGCAGCCCCCGCGGAGGGAAAACCTACGAGCAGTACTTC
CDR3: CASSPRGGKTYEQYF

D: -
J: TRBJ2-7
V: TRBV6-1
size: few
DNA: TGTGCCAGCAGTGAACTAGGGGGGGAATCCTACGAGCAGTACTTC
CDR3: CASSELGGESYEQYF

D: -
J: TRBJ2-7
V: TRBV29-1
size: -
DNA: TGCAGCGTTGCAGGGATCTCCTACGAGCAGTACTTC
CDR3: CSVAGISYEQYF

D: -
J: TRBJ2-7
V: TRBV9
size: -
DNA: TGTGCCAGCAGCTCCAGGGGGGAGAGGGAGCAGTACTTC
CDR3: CASSSRGEREQYF

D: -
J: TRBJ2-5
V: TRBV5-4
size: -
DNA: TGTGCCAGCAGGCCCGGGAACACCCAAGAGACCCAGTACTTC
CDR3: CASRPGNTQETQYF

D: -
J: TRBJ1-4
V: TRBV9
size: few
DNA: TGTGCCAGCAGCGTAGGTCCGAAACGGGCTAATGAAAAACTGTTTTTT
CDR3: CASSVGPKRANEKLFF

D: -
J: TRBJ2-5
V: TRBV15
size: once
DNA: TGTGCCACCAGCAGAGGAGGGCAGGGGGAGACCCAGTACTTC
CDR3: CATSRGGQGETQYF

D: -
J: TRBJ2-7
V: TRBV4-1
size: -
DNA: TGCGCCAGCAGCCAAGATCCGGTCAGGGGAGAAAGGTACCAAGGGCAGTACTTC
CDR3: CASSQDPVRGERYQGQYF

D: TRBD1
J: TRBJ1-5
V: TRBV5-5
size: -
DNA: TGTGCCAGCGGCCGGGGACAGGAAAATCAGCCCCAGCATTTT
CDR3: CASGRGQENQPQHF

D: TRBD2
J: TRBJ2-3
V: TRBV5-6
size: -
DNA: TGTGCCAGCAGCTTTTTGCGGGGGTACCCAGATACGCAGTATTTT
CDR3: CASSFLRGYPDTQYF

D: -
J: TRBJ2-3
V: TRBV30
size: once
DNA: TGTGCCTGGAGAAAAACAGGGCGCACAGATACGCAGTATTTT
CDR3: CAWRKTGRTDTQYF

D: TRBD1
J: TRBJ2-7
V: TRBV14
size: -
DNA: TGTGCCAGCAGCCTACAATCAGGGACAGGGTCCTACGAGCAGTACTTC
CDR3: CASSLQSGTGSYEQYF

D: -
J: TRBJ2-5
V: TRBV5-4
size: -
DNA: TGTGCCAGCAGAGCGGACCTGATGGGGGAGACCCAGTACTTC
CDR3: CASRADLMGETQYF

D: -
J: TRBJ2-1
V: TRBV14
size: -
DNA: TGTGCCAGCAGCCCCTTCGGGAGCGTGCATGAGCAGTTCTTC
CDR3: CASSPFGSVHEQFF

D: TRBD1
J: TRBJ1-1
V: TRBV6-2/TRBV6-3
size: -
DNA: TGTGCCAGCAGTTATTCCAGACAGGGGAGATACACTGAAGCTTTCTTT
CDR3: CASSYSRQGRYTEAFF

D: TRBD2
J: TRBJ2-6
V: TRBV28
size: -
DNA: TGTGCCAGCAGTTTACGGGGGGCTGGGGCCAACGTCCTGACTTTC
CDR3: CASSLRGAGANVLTF

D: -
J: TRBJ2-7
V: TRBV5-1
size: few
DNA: TGCGCCAGCAGCTTGGGCGGTCAGACCTACGAGCAGTACTTC
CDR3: CASSLGGQTYEQYF

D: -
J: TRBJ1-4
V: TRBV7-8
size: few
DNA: TGTGCCAGCAGCCAGTCATACAGGACGGTCGCAACTAATGAAAAACTGTTTTTT
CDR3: CASSQSYRTVATNEKLFF

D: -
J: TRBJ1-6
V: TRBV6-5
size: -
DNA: TGTGCCAGCAGCGAGAGATTCCTCCACTTT
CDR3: CASSERFLHF

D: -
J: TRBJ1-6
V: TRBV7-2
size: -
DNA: TGTGCCAGCAGCTTATTCGAGGTTTCACCCCTCCACTTT
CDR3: CASSLFEVSPLHF

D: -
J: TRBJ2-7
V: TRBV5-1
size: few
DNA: TGCGCCAGCAGTCTCGGACGGGACTACGAGCAGTACTTC
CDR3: CASSLGRDYEQYF

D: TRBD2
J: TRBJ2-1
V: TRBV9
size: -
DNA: TGTGCCAGCAGCGTAGGTGGCGGGAGGGACCCATCCAGTGAGCAGTTCTTC
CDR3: CASSVGGGRDPSSEQFF

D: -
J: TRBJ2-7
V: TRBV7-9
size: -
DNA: TGTGCCAGCAGCTCCACGACACCTTACGAGCAGTACTTC
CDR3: CASSSTTPYEQYF

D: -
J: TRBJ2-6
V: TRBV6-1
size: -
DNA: TGTGCCAGCAGTGAACGGCGGTCTGGGGCCAACGTCCTGACTTTC
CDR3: CASSERRSGANVLTF

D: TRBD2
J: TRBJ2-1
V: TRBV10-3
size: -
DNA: TGTGCCATCAGAGCCGGGACTAGCGGGGGCCCGGGTGCCTTCTTC
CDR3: CAIRAGTSGGPGAFF

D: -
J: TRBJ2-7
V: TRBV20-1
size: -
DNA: TGCAGCTCTGAGAGAGAGCAGTACTTC
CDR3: CSSEREQYF

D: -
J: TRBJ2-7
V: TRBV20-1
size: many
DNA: TGCAGTGCTAGCGGCTACGAGCAGTACTTC
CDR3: CSASGYEQYF

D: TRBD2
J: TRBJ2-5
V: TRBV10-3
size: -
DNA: TGTGCCATCAGTTCTAGCGGGGGGGCTTTACTCGAGGAGACCCAGTACTTC
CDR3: CAISSSGGALLEETQYF

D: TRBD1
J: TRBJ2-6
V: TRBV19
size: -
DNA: TGTGCCACCCGGACAGGGGATCTCCGTGGGGCCAACGTCCTGACTTTC
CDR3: CATRTGDLRGANVLTF

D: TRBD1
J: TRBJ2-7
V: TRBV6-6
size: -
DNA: TGTGCCAGCAGTACCCGGGACAGGGGGCCCTCCTACGAGCAGTACTTC
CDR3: CASSTRDRGPSYEQYF